These 18 T cell receptor beta chains were all obtained from the same sample, sequenced in a study of T cell responses to AZD1222 COVID-19 vaccine. Using immunoSEQ multiplex PCR, the repertoire was profiled, and TCRdb retains in-frame clones only, with some absent. In the table there are more than 80,000 clones, 70% to 90% of which are singletons. The sequencing used peripheral blood, collected 28 days after the second AZD1222 dose. Source of these receptors: an adult who received the AZD1222 COVID-19 vaccine.

This chain links TRBV5-1 with TRBJ1-4; a possible D gene is TRBD1 (5 bases). The CDR3 has 14 residues. V lost 4 bases to trimming and J lost 7 bases, with 14 bases between them. Germline V gene sequence: CDR1 SGHRS, CDR2 YFSETQ. CDR3 sequence (DNA): TGCGCCAGCAGCGCCCTCCAGGGCGGTGAAAAACTGTTTTTT. As protein: CASSALQGGEKLFF.

This clone was found once. This sequence joins TRBV19 and TRBJ2-3; a possible D gene is TRBD2 (5 bases). V dropped 2 bases and J dropped 2 bases, with 17 bases sitting between them. CDR1 and CDR2 (germline): LNHDA, SQIVND (reference sequence). The CDR3 is 17 residues long. CDR3 sequence (DNA): TGTGCCAGTAGTATACTAGGACTCCGACTATCCACAGATACGCAGTATTTT. Amino acid sequence: CASSILGLRLSTDTQYF.

The chain employs TRBV24-1 and TRBJ2-2, with 8 bases identical to TRBD1. Trimming cost V 11 bases and J 7 bases; bases outside gene matches: 11. The germline gives CDR1 KGHDR, CDR2 SFDVKD. The CDR3 loop spans 14 amino acids. CDR3 nucleotides: TGTGCCAGCGGACAGGGCAACGGGGTCGGGGAGCTGTTTTTT. It is translated as CASGQGNGVGELFF.

V is TRBV6-5 and J is TRBJ2-7; no firm D call. The germline V gene has CDR1 MNHEY and CDR2 SVGAGI. Trimming pared 2 bases from V and 6 bases from J, leaving 20 bases between. The CDR3 is 16 amino acids. The CDR3 is CASSYTAWGLRGEQYF. CDR3 DNA sequence: TGTGCCAGCAGTTACACTGCATGGGGTTTAAGAGGCGAGCAGTACTTC.

This clone came up a few times. The chain is built from TRBV5-1 and TRBJ2-2; the match to TRBD1 covers 7 bases. Germline lookup yields CDR1 SGHRS and CDR2 YFSETQ. The CDR3 is 13 amino acids. Germline trimming cut 5 bases from V and 5 bases from J; bases unmatched to any gene: 3. In DNA form, the CDR3 reads TGCGCCAGCAGTGAACAGGGGACCGGGGAGCTGTTTTTT. It yields the protein CASSEQGTGELFF.

The V gene is TRBV20-1, the J gene TRBJ1-2, with D unclear. The V gene's germline CDR1 is DFQATT and CDR2 SNEGSKA (reference sequence). CDR3 length: 11 amino acids. Trimming removed 7 bases from V and 5 bases from J, with 11 bases in between. CDR3 DNA: TGCAGTGGAACCTCCTCGTATGGCTACACCTTC. This encodes CSGTSSYGYTF.

V is TRBV4-3 and J is TRBJ2-1; no definite D call. Germline CDR1 LGHNA, CDR2 YSLEER. The CDR3 is made up of 13 amino acids. V was cut by 1 base and J by 4 bases, with 5 bases left in between. CDR3 in DNA: TGCGCCAGCAGCCAAGGACTGTACAATGAGCAGTTCTTC. Its translation: CASSQGLYNEQFF.

This clone was seen a single time. J is TRBJ1-2 and V is TRBV29-1; D unclear. In germline, CDR1 is SQVTM, CDR2 ANQGSEA. V was trimmed by 6 bases and J by 3 bases, leaving 14 bases between them. The CDR3 sequence is 13 residues long. CDR3 in DNA: TGCAGCGTGCGGACGGTAGCTTACTATGGCTACACCTTC. Translation gives CSVRTVAYYGYTF.

The V call is TRBV2, the J call TRBJ1-3; perhaps TRBD1 as D (5 bases). This CDR3 has 14 amino acids. Looked up from germline, CDR1 is SNHLY and CDR2 is FYNNEI. Trimming left V 7 bases short and J 0 bases short, with 10 bases between. Written as DNA, the CDR3 is TGTGCCAGCATCAGACAGAGCTCTGGAAACACCATATATTTT. Its protein is CASIRQSSGNTIYF.

The chain joins TRBV30 to TRBJ1-1; D is possibly TRBD1 (5 bases). V lost 8 bases and J lost 4, with 14 bases in between. The CDR3 length is 12 residues. Germline V gives CDR1 GTSNPN, CDR2 SVGIG (reference sequence). The CDR3 DNA follows: TGTGCCGGTGGACAAGTTTTCACTGAAGCTTTCTTT. Protein sequence: CAGGQVFTEAFF.

The chain has TRBV3-1 (or the pseudogene TRBV3-2) and TRBJ1-4; 7 bases agree with TRBD1. Germline trimming cut 4 bases from V and 4 bases from J; bases unmatched to any gene: 3. The CDR3 spans 14 residues. Germline V CDR1 and CDR2: LGHDT, YNNKEL (reference sequence). The DNA of the CDR3 is TGTGCCAGCAGCCCGGGACAGCGTAATGAAAAACTGTTTTTT. Translating it yields CASSPGQRNEKLFF.

The chain employs TRBV14 and TRBJ2-7; either TRBD1 or TRBD2 may supply D (5 bases each). The CDR3 spans 14 residues. Trimming removed 4 bases from V and 6 bases from J, with 16 bases in between. The germline V gene encodes CDR1 SGHDN and CDR2 FVKESK. CDR3 sequence reads: CASSPRARGLEQYF. As DNA, the CDR3 is TGTGCCAGCAGCCCCAGGGCTCGAGGGCTCGAGCAGTACTTC. The complete variable domain, with remaining parts taken from reference TRBV14 and TRBJ2-7, reads EAGVTQFPSHSVIEKGQTVTLRCDPISGHDNLYWYRRVMGKEIKFLLHFVKESKQDESGMPNNRFLAERTGGTYSTLKVQPAELEDSGVYFCASSPRARGLEQYFGPGTRLTVT.

This chain joins TRBV5-8 and TRBJ2-1; 13 bases fit TRBD2. CDR1 is SGHTS, CDR2 YDEGEE, per germline. Trimming removed 2 bases from V and 12 bases from J; junction bases left unmatched: 8. The CDR3 has 15 residues. The CDR3 is CASSLTSGRASGQFF. CDR3 DNA: TGTGCCAGCAGCTTAACTAGCGGGAGGGCCTCAGGGCAGTTCTTC.

The CDR3 region has the DNA TGTGCCAGCAGCCAAGATGAGGTCGAGCAGTACTTC. Translation: CASSQDEVEQYF. The genes are TRBV3-1 (or the pseudogene TRBV3-2) and TRBJ2-7; D is unresolved. Looked up from germline, CDR1 is LGHDT and CDR2 is YNNKEL (reference sequence). CDR3 length: 12 residues. The germline V and J ends were trimmed by 0 bases and 6 bases, with 6 bases remaining between them.

The chain recombines TRBV7-2 with TRBJ1-3; D uncertain. Trimming took 1 base from V and 10 from J, leaving 11 bases between them. Germline CDR1 and CDR2: SGHTA and FQGNSA. The CDR3 sequence is 13 residues long. The CDR3 region is CASSLEAGNTIYF. CDR3 sequence (DNA): TGTGCCAGCAGCTTAGAAGCGGGGAATACCATATATTTT.

V usage is TRBV6-5 and J usage is TRBJ1-2; D is unresolved. The germline CDR1 and CDR2 sequences are MNHEY and SVGAGI. This CDR3 is 15 amino acids long. Between the trimmed V and J ends, which lost 0 bases and 0 bases, there was a span of 8 bases. The CDR3 reads CASSYSSIANYGYTF. The CDR3 nucleotides read TGTGCCAGCAGTTACTCGAGTATTGCTAACTATGGCTACACCTTC.

This clone was recorded a few times. A read error may produce the germline difference seen at one junction end. V is TRBV7-2 and J is TRBJ2-1, with a tentative D call TRBD2 (5 bases). The length of the CDR3 is 13 residues. Germline V CDR1 and CDR2: SGHTA, FQGNSA. CDR3 in DNA: TGTGCCAGCACCTTAAGCGGCCACAATGAGCAGTTCTTC. Its translation: CASTLSGHNEQFF.

The CDR3 region is CASSLIRGSGNTIYF. The CDR3 bases are TGTGCCAGCAGCTTAATCCGGGGCAGTGGAAACACCATATATTTT. The rearrangement links TRBV7-3 to TRBJ1-3, with a possible D match to TRBD1 (5 bases). The V gene's germline CDR1 is SGHTA and CDR2 FQGTGA. The CDR3 is made up of 15 amino acids. Trimming removed 1 base from V and 3 bases from J, with 10 bases in between.